One sample yielded the 25 T cell receptor beta chains listed below, sequenced in a study of shared clonotypes between healthy human individuals. TCRdb keeps only in-frame clones here, not all; method: immunoSEQ multiplex PCR. The table has about 2 million clones, about 95% seen once. The sequenced sample consisted of naive CD4+ T cells sorted from blood. Subset described: CD45RA+ positively selected. The receptors derive from a man aged 18 to 29 in good health.

This chain links TRBV11-3 with TRBJ1-2; TRBD1 aligns across 7 bases. Per the germline V gene, CDR1 is SGHNT and CDR2 is YENEEA. The CDR3 extends over 15 amino acids. V lost 6 bases to trimming and J lost 3 bases; unmatched junction nucleotides: 10. The CDR3: CASRHNRGLYYGYTF. The DNA for the CDR3 is TGTGCCAGCAGACATAACAGGGGCCTGTACTATGGCTACACCTTC.

In this sample, this clone turned up a few times. The J gene is TRBJ2-1, the V gene TRBV7-6; the D is unclear. Per germline, CDR1 SGHVS and CDR2 FNYEAQ. This CDR3 comprises 12 residues. V lost 4 bases, J lost 6 bases, and 7 bases lay in between. In DNA form, the CDR3 reads TGTGCCAGCAGCTCCGCCAGCAATGAGCAGTTCTTC. Protein product: CASSSASNEQFF. Together with reference TRBV7-6 and TRBJ2-1, the CDR3 gives the full variable domain: GAGVSQSPRYKVTKRGQDVALRCDPISGHVSLYWYRQALGQGPEFLTYFNYEAQQDKSGLPNDRFSAERPEGSISTLTIQRTEQRDSAMYRCASSSASNEQFFGPGTRLTVL.

The chain couples TRBV5-1 to TRBJ2-2; perhaps TRBD2 as D (6 bases). Looked up from germline, CDR1 is SGHRS and CDR2 is YFSETQ. V dropped 0 bases and J dropped 7 bases, with 10 bases sitting between them. The CDR3 runs 14 residues. CDR3 protein: CASSLVGSVGELFF. The CDR3 bases are TGCGCCAGCAGCTTGGTCGGGAGCGTCGGGGAGCTGTTTTTT.

This chain links TRBV5-1 with TRBJ2-3; D ambiguous. CDR1 is SGHRS, CDR2 YFSETQ, per germline. The CDR3 covers 15 residues. V lost 0 bases, J lost 4 bases, and 12 bases lay in between. The CDR3: CASSLALGSSDTQYF. The CDR3 nucleotides are TGCGCCAGCAGCTTGGCGTTAGGCAGCTCAGATACGCAGTATTTT.

This chain uses TRBV28 with TRBJ1-6; tentative D call: TRBD1 (6 bases). The CDR3 spans 16 residues. CDR1 is MDHEN, CDR2 SYDVKM, per germline. V was cut by 3 bases and J by 2 bases, with 11 bases left in between. CDR3 sequence (DNA): TGTGCCAGCAGTTTGGGGGGCATCCCCTATAATTCACCCCTCCACTTT. It specifies CASSLGGIPYNSPLHF. Combining the CDR3 with reference TRBV28 and TRBJ1-6 gives the whole variable domain DVKVTQSSRYLVKRTGEKVFLECVQDMDHENMFWYRQDPGLGLRLIYFSYDVKMKEKGDIPEGYSVSREKKERFSLILESASTNQTSMYLCASSLGGIPYNSPLHFGNGTRLTVT.

About this clone: The sample holds other DNA sequences that translate to the same CDR3. The chain joins TRBV5-6 to TRBJ1-3; D remains ambiguous. The CDR3 runs to 15 residues. Germline V gene sequence: CDR1 SGHDT, CDR2 YYEEEE. V lost 0 bases and J 0 bases, leaving 7 bases between the germline ends. Here the CDR3 reads CASSLGQSSGNTIYF. The CDR3 bases are TGTGCCAGCAGCTTGGGGCAGAGCTCTGGAAACACCATATATTTT.

The rearrangement joins TRBV30 to TRBJ1-4; D is perhaps TRBD1 (6 bases). This CDR3 contains 17 residues. Germline values: CDR1 GTSNPN, CDR2 SVGIG (reference sequence). Deletions cut 2 bases from V and 0 bases from J, with 16 bases between. The DNA for the CDR3 is TGTGCCTGGAGTCACCGGGGGGCCGTTGCAACTAATGAAAAACTGTTTTTT. It is translated as CAWSHRGAVATNEKLFF.

The V and J genes are TRBV4-2 and TRBJ2-5, with D possibly TRBD2 on 6 matching bases. CDR3 length equals 17 residues. Per the germline V gene, CDR1 is LGHNA and CDR2 is YNFKEQ. Deletions cut 1 base from V and 0 bases from J, with 15 bases between. CDR3 residues: CASSQGRGGEYQETQYF. CDR3 sequence (DNA): TGTGCCAGCAGCCAAGGGAGGGGCGGGGAGTACCAAGAGACCCAGTACTTC.

This chain uses TRBV25-1 with TRBJ1-5; no definite D call. CDR3 length equals 16 residues. Trimming removed 5 bases from V and 4 bases from J, with 18 bases in between. Germline V lookup: CDR1 MGHDK, CDR2 SYGVNS. CDR3 bases: TGTGCCAGCAGTCTATGCGGGGTAGATGGAAATCAGCCCCAGCATTTT. It is translated as CASSLCGVDGNQPQHF.

This clone was recorded once. The rearrangement uses TRBV9 and TRBJ2-7; unclear D gene. Germline values: CDR1 SGDLS, CDR2 YYNGEE. This CDR3 has 12 amino acids. With 3 bases removed from V and 6 bases from J, the gap between germline ends came to 10 bases. As DNA, the CDR3 is TGTGCCAGCAGCGCCCCTCTGGGCGAGCAGTACTTC. Translated, it gives CASSAPLGEQYF.

This clone was observed a single time. This chain connects TRBV27 to TRBJ2-1; D is perhaps TRBD1 (5 bases). V was shortened by 5 bases and J by 0 bases, with 11 bases between the two germline ends. The CDR3 consists of 15 residues. Germline assignment: CDR1 MNHEY and CDR2 SMNVEV (reference sequence). Here the CDR3 DNA reads TGTGCCAGCAGTCGCCAGGGAAACTCCTACAATGAGCAGTTCTTC. It is translated as CASSRQGNSYNEQFF.

The V call is TRBV5-1, the J call TRBJ2-1; the D gene could be TRBD1 or TRBD2 (5 bases each). V gave up 0 bases and J gave up 4 bases, with 14 bases separating them. CDR1 is SGHRS, CDR2 YFSETQ, per germline. This CDR3 region has 16 residues. The chain's CDR3 is CASSLGGTEAYNEQFF. In nucleotides, the CDR3 is TGCGCCAGCAGCTTGGGAGGGACGGAGGCGTACAATGAGCAGTTCTTC.

Turning to this clone: An end of the junction does not agree with germline; a read error may underlie this. V usage is TRBV30 and J usage is TRBJ2-5; D gene ambiguous. Germline CDR1 is GTSNPN and CDR2 is SVGIG (reference sequence). This CDR3 is built from 14 residues. CDR3: CAWSTSAQQGTQYF. CDR3 coding DNA: TGTGCCTGGAGTACCTCCGCCCAGCAAGGGACCCAGTACTTC.

This chain joins TRBV28 and TRBJ1-2; TRBD1 agrees at 9 bases. Germline loops: CDR1 MDHEN, CDR2 SYDVKM. CDR3 length: 13 amino acids. Germline trimming cut 6 bases from V and 4 bases from J; bases unmatched to any gene: 3. This chain's CDR3 is CASRDRGGYGYTF. The CDR3 nucleotides read TGTGCCAGCAGGGACAGGGGTGGCTATGGCTACACCTTC.

The genes are TRBV5-6 and TRBJ2-7; D possibly corresponds to TRBD2 (5 bases). Trimming stripped 3 bases from V and 7 bases from J, with 17 bases between. Germline CDR1 SGHDT, CDR2 YYEEEE. This CDR3 comprises 14 residues. As DNA, the CDR3 is TGTGCCAGCAGCTGGCAAGGCGAGGGTCGGGAGCAGTACTTC. This sequence encodes CASSWQGEGREQYF. Supplemented by reference TRBV5-6 and TRBJ2-7, the full variable domain reads DAGVTQSPTHLIKTRGQQVTLRCSPKSGHDTVSWYQQALGQGPQFIFQYYEEEERQRGNFPDRFSGHQFPNYSSELNVNALLLGDSALYLCASSWQGEGREQYFGPGTRLTVT.

This chain links TRBV18 with TRBJ1-1; the D gene is possibly TRBD1 (6 bases). The CDR3 extends over 15 amino acids. V lost 3 bases and J lost 1, with 12 bases in between. Germline CDR1 KGHSH, CDR2 LQKENI. Here the CDR3 DNA reads TGTGCCAGCTCACCCCTCCCACAGGGGAACACTGAAGCTTTCTTT. It is translated as CASSPLPQGNTEAFF.

The chain employs TRBV10-3 and TRBJ2-1; TRBD1 agrees at 9 bases. The V gene end was trimmed by 5 bases and the J gene end by 1 base; junction bases not matched to a gene: 3. Germline V gives CDR1 ENHRY, CDR2 SYGVKD. This CDR3 has 15 residues. CDR3 sequence: CAISTGTGSYNEQFF. CDR3 nucleotide sequence: TGTGCCATCAGTACCGGGACAGGGTCCTACAATGAGCAGTTCTTC.

The V and J genes are TRBV2 and TRBJ2-1; a possible D gene is TRBD1 (6 bases). Germline assignment: CDR1 SNHLY and CDR2 FYNNEI. V gave up 6 bases and J gave up 9 bases, with 15 bases separating them. This CDR3 is 13 amino acids long. The CDR3 here is CASREQGQGEQFF. DNA for the CDR3: TGTGCCAGCAGGGAACAGGGTCAGGGTGAGCAGTTCTTC. The full variable domain, completed using reference TRBV2 and TRBJ2-1, is EPEVTQTPSHQVTQMGQEVILRCVPISNHLYFYWYRQILGQKVEFLVSFYNNEISEKSEIFDDQFSVERPDGSNFTLKIRSTKLEDSAMYFCASREQGQGEQFFGPGTRLTVL.

The rearrangement joins TRBV5-1 to TRBJ1-3; possible D gene TRBD1, 5 bases. In germline, CDR1 is SGHRS, CDR2 YFSETQ. The V gene lost 3 bases and the J gene lost 4 bases, with 14 bases spanning the gap. This CDR3 contains 15 residues. The CDR3 is CASSSDPGRGNTIYF. In DNA form, the CDR3 reads TGCGCCAGCAGCTCGGACCCGGGGCGGGGAAACACCATATATTTT.

The V call is TRBV21-1, the J call TRBJ2-3. TRBV21-1 is shown as a pseudogene. The CDR3 is made up of 14 amino acids. The CDR3 region has the DNA TGTGCCAGCAGCGGAAGAGGGGGCACAGATACGCAGTATTTT. It codes for CASSGRGGTDTQYF.

The CDR3 loop is CASSRTLGGRGELFF. As DNA, the CDR3 is TGCGCCAGCAGCCGGACCCTCGGGGGGCGCGGGGAGCTGTTTTTT. The V call is TRBV4-3, the J call TRBJ2-2, with TRBD2 as a possible D gene (7 bases). The CDR3 is 15 residues long. Deletions cut 4 bases from V and 7 bases from J, with 16 bases between. The germline gives CDR1 LGHNA, CDR2 YSLEER.

This chain connects TRBV5-5 to TRBJ2-7; 11 bases agree with TRBD2. J lost 4 bases, V lost 4 bases, and 4 bases had no gene match. The CDR3 runs to 14 residues. The V gene's germline CDR1 is SGHKS and CDR2 YYEKEE (reference sequence). Written as DNA, the CDR3 is TGTGCCAGCAGCATTAGCGGGGGGGTATACGAGCAGTACTTC. Amino acid sequence: CASSISGGVYEQYF.

This clone was recorded only once. The V call is TRBV5-1, the J call TRBJ1-5; D might be TRBD1 (6 bases). The V gene lost 4 bases and the J gene lost 4 bases, with 12 bases spanning the gap. Germline CDR1 and CDR2: SGHRS and YFSETQ. This CDR3 comprises 14 residues. CDR3 in amino acids: CASSPADRNQPQHF. CDR3 bases: TGCGCCAGCAGCCCTGCGGACAGAAATCAGCCCCAGCATTTT.

A remark on this clone: The same CDR3 also results from other DNA sequences found in this sample. The chain couples TRBV6-5 to TRBJ2-7; 8 nucleotides match TRBD1. CDR3 size: 13 residues. CDR1 MNHEY and CDR2 SVGAGI come from the germline V gene. The trim removed 6 bases at V and 3 bases at J, leaving 4 bases unmatched. The DNA of the CDR3 is TGTGCCAGCAGGCAGGGGGCCCGCTACGAGCAGTACTTC. Residues: CASRQGARYEQYF.

The chain couples TRBV10-1 to TRBJ1-1; weak D call: TRBD1 (6 bases). This CDR3 contains 17 residues. Looked up from germline, CDR1 is WNHNN and CDR2 is SYGVQD (reference sequence). The germline V and J ends were trimmed by 5 bases and 2 bases, with 21 bases remaining between them. CDR3 loop: CASSPGRLGGTNTEAFF. The CDR3 DNA reads TGCGCCAGCAGTCCGGGGCGGTTGGGAGGGACAAACACTGAAGCTTTCTTT.